These T cell receptor beta chains were read from a single sample in a study of early T cells in non-severe SARS-CoV-2 infection. One entry per CDR3 protein results from TCRdb running MiXCR on the 5' RACE reads. The sample contains about 29,000 distinct CDR3 sequences, about 4.6% of which appear only once. Sample: whole blood. The receptor set was obtained from an adult who was a healthcare worker with PCR-confirmed SARS-CoV-2 infection or an uninfected control (not recorded which). CDR3s include the opening cysteine and the closing phenylalanine or tryptophan. A D gene is named only where the DNA matches it firmly. Clone sizes are given selectively: once, few, many, or a class where the clone is expanded.

clone_size: many
d_call: TRBD1
v_call: TRBV18
j_call: TRBJ1-5
cdr3_nt: TGTGCCAGCTCTCAGGGGGCAGGGGGCGTGAATCAGCCCCAGCATTTT
cdr3_aa: CASSQGAGGVNQPQHF

clone_size: many
d_call: TRBD1
v_call: TRBV9
j_call: TRBJ1-1
cdr3_nt: TGTGCCAGCAGCGTAGAGGGACAGGGTACGACTGAAGCTTTCTTT
cdr3_aa: CASSVEGQGTTEAFF

clone_size: many
d_call: NA
v_call: TRBV20-1
j_call: TRBJ1-6
cdr3_nt: TGCAGTGCCAAAGCCGGGGATGGCTATAATTCACCCCTCCACTTT
cdr3_aa: CSAKAGDGYNSPLHF

clone_size: many
d_call: NA
v_call: TRBV5-4
j_call: TRBJ2-4
cdr3_nt: TGTGCCAGCAGCTTGGAAGGGTTGGGCAAAAACATTCAGTACTTC
cdr3_aa: CASSLEGLGKNIQYF

clone_size: many
d_call: NA
v_call: TRBV10-2
j_call: TRBJ1-1
cdr3_nt: TGCGCCAGCAGGACGAACACTGAAGCTTTCTTT
cdr3_aa: CASRTNTEAFF

clone_size: many
d_call: NA
v_call: TRBV12-3/TRBV12-4
j_call: TRBJ2-1
cdr3_nt: TGTGCCAGCAGTTTAGGTCGTCGGCAGGTACGGGGTGAGCAGTTCTTC
cdr3_aa: CASSLGRRQVRGEQFF

clone_size: many
d_call: TRBD1
v_call: TRBV7-8
j_call: TRBJ2-7
cdr3_nt: TGTGCCAGCAGCCCGGGACAGACCTACGAGCAGTACTTC
cdr3_aa: CASSPGQTYEQYF

clone_size: NA
d_call: NA
v_call: TRBV6-2/TRBV6-3
j_call: TRBJ1-1
cdr3_nt: TGTGCCAGCAGTTATAAGCCTGGGCTCCCCGGGCTTGAAGCTTTCTTT
cdr3_aa: CASSYKPGLPGLEAFF

clone_size: many
d_call: TRBD1
v_call: TRBV6-6
j_call: TRBJ2-3
cdr3_nt: TGTGCCAGCAGCCCCCGGACAGGGGGCGCAGATACGCAGTATTTT
cdr3_aa: CASSPRTGGADTQYF

clone_size: many
d_call: TRBD2
v_call: TRBV7-3
j_call: TRBJ2-1
cdr3_nt: TGTGCCAGCAGCTATAGCGGGAGGGGCTTATATGAGCAGTTCTTC
cdr3_aa: CASSYSGRGLYEQFF

clone_size: many
d_call: NA
v_call: TRBV5-1
j_call: TRBJ2-3
cdr3_nt: TGCGCCAGCAGCTATAGGGCTAGCACAGATACGCAGTATTTT
cdr3_aa: CASSYRASTDTQYF

clone_size: NA
d_call: NA
v_call: TRBV11-2
j_call: TRBJ2-5
cdr3_nt: TGTGCCAGCAGCTTAGTGTCAAAGGGGCGTCAAGAGACCCAGTACTTC
cdr3_aa: CASSLVSKGRQETQYF

clone_size: many
d_call: TRBD1
v_call: TRBV19
j_call: TRBJ1-2
cdr3_nt: TGTGCCAGTACTACGACAGGGGCAACCTATGGCTACACCTTC
cdr3_aa: CASTTTGATYGYTF

clone_size: many
d_call: NA
v_call: TRBV6-2/TRBV6-3
j_call: TRBJ2-5
cdr3_nt: TGTGCCAGCAGTTACGGAGCGGGAGAGACCCAGTACTTC
cdr3_aa: CASSYGAGETQYF

clone_size: many
d_call: TRBD1
v_call: TRBV5-4
j_call: TRBJ2-5
cdr3_nt: TGTGCCAGCAGCGCGGACAGGGAAGAGACCCAGTACTTC
cdr3_aa: CASSADREETQYF

clone_size: many
d_call: NA
v_call: TRBV7-9
j_call: TRBJ1-2
cdr3_nt: TGTGCCAGCAGCTTAGGAGCGGGGTGGCTTGGCTACACCTTC
cdr3_aa: CASSLGAGWLGYTF

clone_size: many
d_call: TRBD2
v_call: TRBV6-4
j_call: TRBJ2-2
cdr3_nt: TGTGCCAGCAGTGACACCGCGGGAGAGGGGACCGGGGAGCTGTTTTTT
cdr3_aa: CASSDTAGEGTGELFF

clone_size: NA
d_call: NA
v_call: TRBV29-1
j_call: TRBJ1-1
cdr3_nt: TGCAGCGTGGAGGACGACTCTGAAGCTTTCTTT
cdr3_aa: CSVEDDSEAFF

clone_size: many
d_call: NA
v_call: TRBV10-1
j_call: TRBJ2-1
cdr3_nt: TGCGCCAGCAGTGTTCGGGCTTTTGAGCAGTTCTTC
cdr3_aa: CASSVRAFEQFF

clone_size: many
d_call: TRBD1
v_call: TRBV7-2
j_call: TRBJ1-4
cdr3_nt: TGTGCCAGCAGCCTAAGGGACAGGGGGACTAATGAAAAACTGTTTTTT
cdr3_aa: CASSLRDRGTNEKLFF

clone_size: many
d_call: TRBD1
v_call: TRBV12-3/TRBV12-4
j_call: TRBJ1-2
cdr3_nt: TGTGCCAGCGGGCCCCAGGGGGACTATGGCTACACCTTC
cdr3_aa: CASGPQGDYGYTF

clone_size: many
d_call: TRBD1
v_call: TRBV7-9
j_call: TRBJ1-5
cdr3_nt: TGTGCCAGCAGCCCGGGACAGGGGACGCAGCCCCAGCATTTT
cdr3_aa: CASSPGQGTQPQHF

clone_size: few
d_call: NA
v_call: TRBV15
j_call: TRBJ1-5
cdr3_nt: TGTGCCACCAGCCCGATTTGGGGCCAAAATCAGCCCCAGCATTTT
cdr3_aa: CATSPIWGQNQPQHF

clone_size: many
d_call: NA
v_call: TRBV18
j_call: TRBJ2-5
cdr3_nt: TGTGCCAGCGCACCCGCAGGGCGGGGAGAGACCCAGTACTTC
cdr3_aa: CASAPAGRGETQYF

clone_size: few
d_call: TRBD2
v_call: TRBV6-6
j_call: TRBJ2-3
cdr3_nt: TGTGCCAGCAGTCTACTTCCCGGGGGGTCAGATACGCAGTATTTT
cdr3_aa: CASSLLPGGSDTQYF

clone_size: many
d_call: NA
v_call: TRBV5-1
j_call: TRBJ2-2
cdr3_nt: TGCGCCAGCAGCTACTCAGGGAACACCGGGGAGCTGTTTTTT
cdr3_aa: CASSYSGNTGELFF

clone_size: few
d_call: NA
v_call: TRBV18
j_call: TRBJ1-3
cdr3_nt: TGTGCCAGCTCACCACCGAGCGGAAACACCATATATTTT
cdr3_aa: CASSPPSGNTIYF

clone_size: many
d_call: TRBD1
v_call: TRBV29-1
j_call: TRBJ1-5
cdr3_nt: TGCAGCGTTGCAGGGGGTAGCAATCAGCCCCAGCATTTT
cdr3_aa: CSVAGGSNQPQHF

clone_size: many
d_call: TRBD2
v_call: TRBV7-6
j_call: TRBJ2-7
cdr3_nt: TGTGCCAGCAGCTTAACCCTAGCGGGAGTTGGAGAGCAGTACTTC
cdr3_aa: CASSLTLAGVGEQYF

clone_size: many
d_call: TRBD1
v_call: TRBV6-6
j_call: TRBJ2-7
cdr3_nt: TGTGCCAGCAGCTGGGACAGGGACTACGAGCAGTACTTC
cdr3_aa: CASSWDRDYEQYF

clone_size: many
d_call: NA
v_call: TRBV6-6
j_call: TRBJ2-3
cdr3_nt: TGTGCCAGCAGGAACACTAAGGACGTAGCGTTCACAGATACGCAGTATTTT
cdr3_aa: CASRNTKDVAFTDTQYF

clone_size: many
d_call: TRBD2
v_call: TRBV4-2
j_call: TRBJ2-5
cdr3_nt: TGTGCCAGCAGCCAAGATGGTCGGCTAGCGGGGCTACAAGAGACCCAGTACTTC
cdr3_aa: CASSQDGRLAGLQETQYF

clone_size: few
d_call: NA
v_call: TRBV5-1
j_call: TRBJ2-5
cdr3_nt: TGCGCCAGCAGCTTGAGGGGGATCCAAGAGACCCAGTACTTC
cdr3_aa: CASSLRGIQETQYF

clone_size: few
d_call: TRBD1
v_call: TRBV5-1
j_call: TRBJ2-5
cdr3_nt: TGCGCCAGCAGCTTGGTGGACAGGGAAGAGACCCAGTACTTC
cdr3_aa: CASSLVDREETQYF

clone_size: many
d_call: TRBD1
v_call: TRBV30
j_call: TRBJ2-1
cdr3_nt: TGTGCCTGGAGTGTAAAGGGACAGATATCCTACAATGAGCAGTTCTTC
cdr3_aa: CAWSVKGQISYNEQFF

clone_size: few
d_call: TRBD2
v_call: TRBV6-5
j_call: TRBJ2-3
cdr3_nt: TGTGCCAGCAGTACTGGGAGGGGCCCCTACACAGATACGCAGTATTTT
cdr3_aa: CASSTGRGPYTDTQYF

clone_size: many
d_call: TRBD1
v_call: TRBV4-2
j_call: TRBJ2-7
cdr3_nt: TGTGCCAGCAGCCATGTAACAGGGGGACCGTACGAGCAGTACTTC
cdr3_aa: CASSHVTGGPYEQYF

clone_size: many
d_call: NA
v_call: TRBV5-4
j_call: TRBJ2-7
cdr3_nt: TGTGCCAGCAGCTTTTCGGGAGCGTACGAGCAGTACTTC
cdr3_aa: CASSFSGAYEQYF

clone_size: few
d_call: NA
v_call: TRBV29-1
j_call: TRBJ2-1
cdr3_nt: TGCAGCGTTTTAAGGGGCCGGCTACTGGGTGAGCAGTTCTTC
cdr3_aa: CSVLRGRLLGEQFF

clone_size: many
d_call: NA
v_call: TRBV6-1
j_call: TRBJ1-1
cdr3_nt: TGTGCCAGCAGTACAGGGAGTGGCGTCGCTGAAGCTTTCTTT
cdr3_aa: CASSTGSGVAEAFF

clone_size: many
d_call: NA
v_call: TRBV4-1
j_call: TRBJ2-7
cdr3_nt: TGCGCCAGCAGCCAAGATCTTTGGGGGTCCAGCTCCTACGAGCAGTACTTC
cdr3_aa: CASSQDLWGSSSYEQYF

clone_size: many
d_call: TRBD2
v_call: TRBV14
j_call: TRBJ2-3
cdr3_nt: TGTGCCAGCAGCTTACCGGGACTAGGAAAAGATACGCAGTATTTT
cdr3_aa: CASSLPGLGKDTQYF

clone_size: many
d_call: NA
v_call: TRBV7-9
j_call: TRBJ1-1
cdr3_nt: TGTGCCAGCAGCTCGGGACCGAATGAAGCTTTCTTT
cdr3_aa: CASSSGPNEAFF

clone_size: many
d_call: NA
v_call: TRBV2
j_call: TRBJ2-3
cdr3_nt: TGTGCCAGCAGTGAGAACCAGGGAAGAACGCAGTATTTT
cdr3_aa: CASSENQGRTQYF

clone_size: many
d_call: NA
v_call: TRBV27
j_call: TRBJ1-5
cdr3_nt: TGTGCCAGCAGTTTAGGGGCAGTAAGTCAGCCCCAGCATTTT
cdr3_aa: CASSLGAVSQPQHF

clone_size: many
d_call: TRBD2
v_call: TRBV7-8
j_call: TRBJ2-3
cdr3_nt: TGTGCCAGCAGTTCTAGGGGGACTAGAGATACGCAGTATTTT
cdr3_aa: CASSSRGTRDTQYF

clone_size: few
d_call: NA
v_call: TRBV7-6
j_call: TRBJ2-7
cdr3_nt: TGTGCCAGCAGCCCCGTGGGGACGACCCGAGGCGAGCAGTACTTC
cdr3_aa: CASSPVGTTRGEQYF

clone_size: many
d_call: NA
v_call: TRBV18
j_call: TRBJ2-1
cdr3_nt: TGTGCCAGCTCCACTTACGCGGGGGCTTCCTACAATGAGCAGTTCTTC
cdr3_aa: CASSTYAGASYNEQFF

clone_size: NA
d_call: NA
v_call: TRBV7-2
j_call: TRBJ1-5
cdr3_nt: TGTGCCAGCAGCTTAGTGGGGGGGAGCAATCAGCCCCAGCATTTT
cdr3_aa: CASSLVGGSNQPQHF

clone_size: NA
d_call: NA
v_call: TRBV5-1
j_call: TRBJ2-6
cdr3_nt: TGCGTCAGCAGCTTGGTTGCTGGGACCGGGGCCAACGTCCTGACTTTC
cdr3_aa: CVSSLVAGTGANVLTF

clone_size: NA
d_call: NA
v_call: TRBV9
j_call: TRBJ2-7
cdr3_nt: TGTGCCAGCAGCGTAGATCACAGCTCCTACGAGCAGTACTTC
cdr3_aa: CASSVDHSSYEQYF

clone_size: many
d_call: TRBD1
v_call: TRBV10-3
j_call: TRBJ2-1
cdr3_nt: TGTGCCACCTTCGACAGGGGGCATTACAATGAGCAGTTCTTC
cdr3_aa: CATFDRGHYNEQFF

clone_size: many
d_call: NA
v_call: TRBV12-3/TRBV12-4
j_call: TRBJ1-5
cdr3_nt: TGTGCCAGCAGCCCCAATGTAGGCAGGGGCAATCAGCCCCAGCATTTT
cdr3_aa: CASSPNVGRGNQPQHF

clone_size: NA
d_call: TRBD2
v_call: TRBV4-1
j_call: TRBJ2-7
cdr3_nt: TGCGCCAGCAGCCAACCCGGGACTAACTTCTACGAGCAGTACTTC
cdr3_aa: CASSQPGTNFYEQYF

clone_size: many
d_call: NA
v_call: TRBV20-1
j_call: TRBJ2-7
cdr3_nt: TGCAGTGCTACCCCCCACGTCTCCTACGAGCAGTACTTC
cdr3_aa: CSATPHVSYEQYF

clone_size: many
d_call: NA
v_call: TRBV9
j_call: TRBJ1-2
cdr3_nt: TGTGCCAGCAGCGCGGGGGGTCTTAATGGCTACACCTTC
cdr3_aa: CASSAGGLNGYTF

clone_size: NA
d_call: NA
v_call: TRBV19
j_call: TRBJ2-2
cdr3_nt: TGTGCCAGTAGTGTCACGACGTACACCGGGGAGCTGTTTTTT
cdr3_aa: CASSVTTYTGELFF

clone_size: NA
d_call: NA
v_call: TRBV6-4
j_call: TRBJ1-5
cdr3_nt: TGTGCCAGCAGTGGCCAACAGGGTCACCAGCCCCAGCATTTT
cdr3_aa: CASSGQQGHQPQHF

clone_size: many
d_call: TRBD2
v_call: TRBV20-1
j_call: TRBJ2-1
cdr3_nt: TGCAGTGCGCGGGGACTAGCGGGAGGCATAGACCATGAGCAGTTCTTC
cdr3_aa: CSARGLAGGIDHEQFF

clone_size: many
d_call: NA
v_call: TRBV5-1
j_call: TRBJ2-3
cdr3_nt: TGCGCCAGCAGCCCTAACAGGGCAGGAGCAGATACGCAGTATTTT
cdr3_aa: CASSPNRAGADTQYF